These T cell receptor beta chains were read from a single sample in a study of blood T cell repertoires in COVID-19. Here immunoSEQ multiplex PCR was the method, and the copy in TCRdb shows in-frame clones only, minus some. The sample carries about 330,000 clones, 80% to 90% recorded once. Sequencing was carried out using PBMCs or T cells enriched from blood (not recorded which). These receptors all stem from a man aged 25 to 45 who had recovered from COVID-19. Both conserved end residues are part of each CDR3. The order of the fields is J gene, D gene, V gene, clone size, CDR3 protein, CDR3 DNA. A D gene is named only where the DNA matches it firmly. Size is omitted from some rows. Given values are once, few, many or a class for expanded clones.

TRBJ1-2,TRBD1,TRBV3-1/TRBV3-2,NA,CASSPMGQGAYYGYTF,TGTGCCAGCAGCCCTATGGGACAGGGGGCCTACTATGGCTACACCTTC
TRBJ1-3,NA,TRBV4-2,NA,CASSPIQGRGRSSGNTIYF,TGTGCCAGCAGCCCTATTCAAGGGAGGGGCAGGAGCTCTGGAAACACCATATATTTT
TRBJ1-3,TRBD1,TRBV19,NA,CASTARGPGNTIYF,TGTGCCAGTACCGCCAGGGGGCCTGGAAACACCATATATTTT
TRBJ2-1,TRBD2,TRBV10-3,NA,CAILAGAYNEQFF,TGTGCCATCCTAGCGGGGGCTTACAATGAGCAGTTCTTC
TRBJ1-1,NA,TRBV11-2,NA,CASSLVNQAGRTEAFF,TGTGCCAGCAGCTTAGTGAATCAGGCTGGTCGGACTGAAGCTTTCTTT
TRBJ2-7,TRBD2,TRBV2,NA,CASFLAGDLYEQYF,TGTGCCAGTTTCCTAGCGGGGGACCTCTACGAGCAGTACTTC
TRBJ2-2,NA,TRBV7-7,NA,CASSFRPEDRTGELFF,TGTGCCAGCAGCTTCCGGCCAGAGGACAGAACCGGGGAGCTGTTTTTT
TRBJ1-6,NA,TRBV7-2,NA,CASSLVAPYNSPLHF,TGTGCCAGCAGCTTAGTGGCACCCTATAATTCACCCCTCCACTTT
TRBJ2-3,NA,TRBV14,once,CASSQFQGVITDTQYF,TGTGCCAGCAGCCAATTCCAGGGTGTAATCACAGATACGCAGTATTTT
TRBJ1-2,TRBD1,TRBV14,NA,CASSHEGQGVCGYTF,TGTGCCAGCAGCCACGAGGGACAGGGGGTTTGTGGCTACACCTTC
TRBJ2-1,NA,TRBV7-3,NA,CASSSGLNNEQFF,TGTGCCAGCAGCTCCGGGTTAAACAATGAGCAGTTCTTC
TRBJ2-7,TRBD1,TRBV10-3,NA,CAISSGQSSYEQYF,TGTGCCATCAGTTCGGGACAGAGCTCCTACGAGCAGTACTTC
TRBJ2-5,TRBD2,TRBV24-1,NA,CATSDLAAGGLEETQYF,TGTGCCACCAGTGATTTAGCAGCGGGGGGGCTCGAAGAGACCCAGTACTTC
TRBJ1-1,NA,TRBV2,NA,CAGGGVNTEAFF,TGTGCCGGGGGCGGAGTTAACACTGAAGCTTTCTTT
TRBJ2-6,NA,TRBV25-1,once,CASSIQGSGANVLTF,TGTGCCAGCAGTATACAGGGCTCTGGGGCCAACGTCCTGACTTTC
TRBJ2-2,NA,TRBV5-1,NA,CASSPYDMAGELFF,TGCGCCAGCAGCCCATACGACATGGCCGGGGAGCTGTTTTTT
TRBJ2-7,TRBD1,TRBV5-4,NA,CASSLGQGATYEQYF,TGTGCCAGCAGCTTGGGACAGGGGGCTACCTACGAGCAGTACTTC
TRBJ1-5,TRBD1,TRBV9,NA,CASSPGQEYQPQHF,TGTGCCAGCAGCCCCGGACAGGAATATCAGCCCCAGCATTTT
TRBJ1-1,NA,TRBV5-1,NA,CASSLGSGPNTEAFF,TGCGCCAGCAGCTTGGGGTCAGGGCCGAACACTGAAGCTTTCTTT
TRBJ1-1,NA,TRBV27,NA,CASSLFAGVNTEAFF,TGTGCCAGCAGTTTATTCGCCGGGGTGAACACTGAAGCTTTCTTT
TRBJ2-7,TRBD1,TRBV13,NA,CASSLEGQGKYEQYF,TGTGCCAGCAGCTTAGAGGGACAGGGAAAGTACGAGCAGTACTTC
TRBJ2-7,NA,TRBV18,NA,CASSAGLGGSYEQYF,TGTGCCAGCTCAGCGGGCCTAGGGGGCTCCTACGAGCAGTACTTC
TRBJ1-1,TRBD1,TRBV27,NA,CASSPTGGGTEAFF,TGTGCCAGCAGTCCGACAGGGGGCGGCACTGAAGCTTTCTTT
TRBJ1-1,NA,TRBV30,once,CAWDSLTLNTEAFF,TGTGCCTGGGATTCTTTGACACTGAACACTGAAGCTTTCTTT
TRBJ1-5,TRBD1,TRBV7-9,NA,CASSLKGGGNQPQHF,TGTGCCAGCAGCTTAAAAGGGGGCGGGAATCAGCCCCAGCATTTT
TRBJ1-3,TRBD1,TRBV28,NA,CASSPRTGTRNTIYF,TGTGCCAGCAGTCCACGGACAGGGACCCGAAACACCATATATTTT
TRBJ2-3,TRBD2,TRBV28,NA,CASRMGLAGAASTDTQYF,TGTGCCAGCAGGATGGGACTAGCGGGGGCCGCTAGCACAGATACGCAGTATTTT
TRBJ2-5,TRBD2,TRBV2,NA,CANSLGGAAQETQYF,TGTGCCAACTCCCTCGGGGGGGCAGCCCAAGAGACCCAGTACTTC
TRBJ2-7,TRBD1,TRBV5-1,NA,CASSLGDRVHEQYF,TGCGCCAGCAGCTTGGGGGACAGGGTCCACGAGCAGTACTTC
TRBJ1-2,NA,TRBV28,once,CASSLLGGGRGYTF,TGTGCCAGCAGTTTATTGGGGGGCGGGAGAGGCTACACCTTC
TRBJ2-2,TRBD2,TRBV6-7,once,CASSYSRLAGGNTGELFF,TGTGCCAGCAGTTACTCGCGACTAGCGGGGGGGAACACCGGGGAGCTGTTTTTT
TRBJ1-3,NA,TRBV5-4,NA,CASSQRDFSGNTIYF,TGTGCCAGCAGCCAACGGGACTTCTCTGGAAACACCATATATTTT
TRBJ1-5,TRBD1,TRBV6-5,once,CASSADRGGNQPQHF,TGTGCCAGCAGCGCAGACAGGGGGGGTAATCAGCCCCAGCATTTT
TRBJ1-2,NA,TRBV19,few,CASSPANMRGYGYTF,TGTGCCAGTAGCCCAGCCAACATGAGAGGCTATGGCTACACCTTC
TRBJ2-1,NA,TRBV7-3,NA,CASSLAPGEQFF,TGTGCCAGCAGCTTAGCCCCAGGGGAGCAGTTCTTC
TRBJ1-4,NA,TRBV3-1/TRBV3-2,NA,CASSHRQGTTNEKLFF,TGTGCCAGCAGCCATCGTCAGGGGACAACTAATGAAAAACTGTTTTTT
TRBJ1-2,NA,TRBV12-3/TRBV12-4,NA,CASSTGPEGYTF,TGTGCCAGCAGTACAGGGCCGGAGGGCTACACCTTC
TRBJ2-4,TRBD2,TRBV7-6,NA,CASSPWGGSGAKNIQYF,TGTGCCAGCAGCCCTTGGGGGGGTAGCGGAGCCAAAAACATTCAGTACTTC
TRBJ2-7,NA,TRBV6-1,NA,CASSEYPSVDEQYF,TGTGCCAGCAGTGAATATCCTAGCGTCGACGAGCAGTACTTC
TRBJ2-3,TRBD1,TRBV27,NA,CASLKLHRGPATDTQYF,TGTGCCAGCCTAAAATTGCACAGGGGGCCGGCGACAGATACGCAGTATTTT
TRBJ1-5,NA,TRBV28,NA,CASRVLAVSNQPQHF,TGTGCCAGCAGAGTCTTGGCGGTCAGCAATCAGCCCCAGCATTTT
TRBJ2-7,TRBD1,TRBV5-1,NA,CASSETGGRYEQYF,TGCGCCAGCAGCGAGACAGGGGGCCGGTACGAGCAGTACTTC
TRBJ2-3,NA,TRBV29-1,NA,CSVEDPHRDFLTDTQYF,TGCAGCGTTGAAGATCCACATCGGGACTTCCTCACAGATACGCAGTATTTT
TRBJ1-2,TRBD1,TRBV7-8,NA,CASSFRGLTANYGYTF,TGTGCCAGCAGCTTCAGGGGGCTCACAGCCAACTATGGCTACACCTTC
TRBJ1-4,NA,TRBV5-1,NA,CASSWMNGATNEKLFF,TGCGCCAGCAGCTGGATGAACGGAGCAACTAATGAAAAACTGTTTTTT
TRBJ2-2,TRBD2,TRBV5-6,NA,CASSSRLAGGFAGELFF,TGTGCCAGCAGCTCCAGACTAGCGGGGGGGTTCGCCGGGGAGCTGTTTTTT
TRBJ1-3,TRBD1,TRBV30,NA,CAWDRGSGNTIYF,TGTGCCTGGGACAGGGGGTCTGGAAACACCATATATTTT